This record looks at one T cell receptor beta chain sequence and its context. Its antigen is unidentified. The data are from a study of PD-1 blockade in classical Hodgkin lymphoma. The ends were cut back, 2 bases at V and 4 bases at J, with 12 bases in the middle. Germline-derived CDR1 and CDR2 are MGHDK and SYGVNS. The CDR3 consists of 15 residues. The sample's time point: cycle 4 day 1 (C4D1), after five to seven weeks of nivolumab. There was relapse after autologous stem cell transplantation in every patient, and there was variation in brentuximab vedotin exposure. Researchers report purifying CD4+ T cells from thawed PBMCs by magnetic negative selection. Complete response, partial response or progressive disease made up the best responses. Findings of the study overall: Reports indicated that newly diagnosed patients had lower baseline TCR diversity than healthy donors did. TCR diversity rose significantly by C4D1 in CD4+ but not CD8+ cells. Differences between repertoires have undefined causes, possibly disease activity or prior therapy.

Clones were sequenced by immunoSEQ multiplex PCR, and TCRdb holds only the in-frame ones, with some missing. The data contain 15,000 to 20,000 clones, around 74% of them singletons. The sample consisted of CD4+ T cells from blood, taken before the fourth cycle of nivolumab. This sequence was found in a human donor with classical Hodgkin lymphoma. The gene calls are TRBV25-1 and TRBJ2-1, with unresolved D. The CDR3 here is CASSESRTAYNEQFF. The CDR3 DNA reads TGTGCCAGCAGTGAAAGCCGGACGGCATACAATGAGCAGTTCTTC.